The entry that follows covers one T cell receptor beta chain sequence. The same CDR3 also results from other DNA sequences found in this sample. Tens of millions of PBMCs were counted before genomic DNA extraction. Per germline, CDR1 KGHSH and CDR2 LQKENI. The CDR3 covers 15 residues. V trimming: 1 base; J trimming: 7 bases; junction bases outside the gene matches: 2. The record originates from a study of shared clonotypes between healthy human individuals. The table came from immunoSEQ multiplex PCR; TCRdb's copy has only in-frame clones and leaves some out. The table shows fewer than 700,000 clones, with around three quarters occurring only once.

V and J are TRBV18 and TRBJ2-1, with 12 bases matching TRBD2. What was sequenced was PBMCs. The clonotype comes from a woman in her 40s in good health. Some clones in this sample may be carry-over from other donors' samples. CDR3 loop: CASSPRTSGRNEQFF. CDR3 sequence (DNA): TGTGCCAGCTCACCACGAACTAGCGGGAGGAATGAGCAGTTCTTC.